This T cell receptor beta chain was obtained from a study of shared clonotypes between healthy human individuals. In the study overall: A couple of women and three men aged 18 to 49 made up the donors.

CD4+ cells yielded CD45RA+ naive and CD45RA-negative memory subsets. The repertoire was sequenced with immunoSEQ multiplex PCR; TCRdb's copy has only in-frame clones and lacks some. The sample has approximately 2.1 million clones, approximately 93% seen once; the top ten hold about 0.39%. Germline values: CDR1 LNHDA, CDR2 SQIVND (reference sequence). Trimming left V 3 bases short and J 1 base short, with 9 bases between. This CDR3 has 14 residues. The rearrangement joins TRBV19 to TRBJ2-5; possibly TRBD1 or TRBD2 for D (5 bases each). The sequence derives from a man between 18 and 35 years old in good health. Some clones in this sample may be carry-over from other donors' samples. The sample taken for sequencing was naive CD4+ T cells from PBMCs. Subset reported: CD45RA+ positively selected. The CDR3 DNA sequence: TGTGCCAGTAGTATGGGAGACAGCCAAGAGACCCAGTACTTC. Translation gives CASSMGDSQETQYF.